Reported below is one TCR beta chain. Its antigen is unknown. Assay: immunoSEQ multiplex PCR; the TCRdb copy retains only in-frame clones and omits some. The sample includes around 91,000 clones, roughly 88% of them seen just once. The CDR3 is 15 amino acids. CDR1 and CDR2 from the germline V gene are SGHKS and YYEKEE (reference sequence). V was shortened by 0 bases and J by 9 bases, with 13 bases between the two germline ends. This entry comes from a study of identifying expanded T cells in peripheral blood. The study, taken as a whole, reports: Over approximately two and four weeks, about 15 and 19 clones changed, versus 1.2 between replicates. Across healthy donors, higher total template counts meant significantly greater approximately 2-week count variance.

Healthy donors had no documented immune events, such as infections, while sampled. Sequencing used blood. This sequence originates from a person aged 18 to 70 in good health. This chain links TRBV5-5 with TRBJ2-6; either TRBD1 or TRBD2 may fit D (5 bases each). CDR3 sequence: CASSLDRPGGNVLTF. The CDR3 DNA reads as TGTGCCAGCAGCTTGGACAGGCCAGGAGGCAACGTCCTGACTTTC.